This T cell receptor beta chain was recorded in a study of identical twins. Overall study findings and caveats: Researchers reported excess low generation probability among twin-shared out-of-frame alpha sequences. Within beta out-of-frame sequences, the excess sharing observed between twins was weaker. Abundant beta clonotypes from cord blood bore fewer insertions; memory repertoires lacked this pattern.

This CDR3 has 14 residues. Trimming pared 0 bases from V and 12 bases from J, leaving 16 bases between. In germline, CDR1 is SGDLS, CDR2 YYNGEE. This clonotype was counted only a few times. Its specificity is not known. With no exceptions, donors were healthy Caucasians. TCRdb recomputed calls from the 5' RACE reads with MiXCR, one row per CDR3 protein. The sample has some 900,000 distinct CDR3 sequences, approximately 13% seen once; the top ten hold around 1.6%. This sample also appeared in a second study, on yellow fever vaccine responses in identical twins.

Source material: PBMCs. The chain carries TRBV9 and TRBJ2-1, with a possible D match to TRBD1 (6 bases). The sequence derives from a woman between 18 and 30 years old in good health. The CDR3 bases are TGTGCCAGCAGCGTAGGATCAGGGGACGGGGTGCAGTTCTTC. It is translated as CASSVGSGDGVQFF.